These 32 T cell receptor beta chains were all obtained from the same sample, sequenced in a study of OX40 agonist ivuxolimab in advanced cancers. TCRdb's copy holds only in-frame clones and misses some; the assay was immunoSEQ multiplex PCR. Of over 15,000 clones in the sample, 80% to 95% were seen once. This material consisted of CD4+ or CD8+ T cells sorted from blood, taken in a trial of the OX40 agonist ivuxolimab. The receptors come from an adult with an advanced solid tumor such as melanoma, head and neck, liver or kidney cancer.

The rearrangement uses TRBV7-2 and TRBJ2-7; either TRBD1 or TRBD2 may supply D (5 bases each). CDR3 length: 13 amino acids. Trimming took 6 bases from V and 2 from J, leaving 11 bases between them. The germline V gene encodes CDR1 SGHTA and CDR2 FQGNSA. For the CDR3, the DNA is TGTGCCAGCAGGGGGGAACAGACCTACGAGCAGTACTTC. Protein sequence: CASRGEQTYEQYF. Full variable domain (remainder filled in from reference TRBV7-2 and TRBJ2-7): GAGVSQSPSNKVTEKGKDVELRCDPISGHTALYWYRQSLGQGLEFLIYFQGNSAPDKSGLPSDRFSAERTGGSVSTLTIQRTQQEDSAVYLCASRGEQTYEQYFGPGTRLTVT.

This chain links TRBV18 with TRBJ1-2; 9 positions match TRBD1. Trimming cost V 6 bases and J 6 bases; bases outside gene matches: 8. The V gene's germline CDR1 is KGHSH and CDR2 LQKENI. The CDR3 runs to 14 residues. CDR3 sequence (DNA): TGTGCCAGCTCGCCTTGGGACAGGGTGGATGGCTACACCTTC. It is translated as CASSPWDRVDGYTF.

The chain carries TRBV7-3 and TRBJ2-6; a weak D match, TRBD2 (6 bases). V lost 5 bases to trimming and J lost 2 bases, with 22 bases between them. The CDR3 is made up of 19 amino acids. CDR1 is SGHTA, CDR2 FQGTGA, per germline. CDR3 in amino acids: CASSIGPGPGRPGANVLTF. DNA of the CDR3: TGTGCCAGCAGCATAGGCCCGGGTCCAGGGAGGCCTGGGGCCAACGTCCTGACTTTC.

This CDR3 reads CASSPTGVEENYGYTF. In nucleotides, the CDR3 is TGTGCCAGCAGTCCGACAGGAGTGGAGGAAAACTATGGCTACACCTTC. This chain uses TRBV28 with TRBJ1-2; perhaps TRBD1 as D (6 bases). V was clipped by 5 bases and J by 2 bases, with 18 bases between them. Per germline, CDR1 MDHEN and CDR2 SYDVKM. This CDR3 has 16 amino acids.

The chain links TRBV19 to TRBJ2-7; D is unclear. The V end was cut by 6 bases, the J end by 3 bases, with 12 bases between. The CDR3 is made up of 13 amino acids. The V gene's germline CDR1 is LNHDA and CDR2 SQIVND (reference sequence). The CDR3 sequence is CASSPNAGYEQYF. In DNA, the CDR3 is TGTGCCAGTAGCCCTAATGCTGGCTACGAGCAGTACTTC.

The chain uses TRBV5-4 and TRBJ2-7, with 9 bases lining up with TRBD1. Germline CDR1 SGHNT, CDR2 YYREEE (reference sequence). After removal of 2 bases from V and 6 bases from J, the junction contained 12 bases not matched to a gene. CDR3 size: 16 residues. This CDR3 reads CASSLLPGQGMGEQYF. DNA for the CDR3: TGTGCCAGCAGCTTACTACCGGGACAGGGTATGGGCGAGCAGTACTTC.

The gene calls are TRBV7-2 and TRBJ2-2; the D gene could be TRBD1 or TRBD2 (5 bases each). The V gene's germline CDR1 is SGHTA and CDR2 FQGNSA. The CDR3 extends over 14 amino acids. Trimming took off 2 bases at V and 6 bases at J, with 10 bases between the two ends. This chain's CDR3 is CASSLWQGAGELFF. The CDR3 DNA follows: TGTGCCAGCAGCTTATGGCAGGGAGCCGGGGAGCTGTTTTTT. The whole variable domain, filled in from reference TRBV7-2 and TRBJ2-2, reads GAGVSQSPSNKVTEKGKDVELRCDPISGHTALYWYRQSLGQGLEFLIYFQGNSAPDKSGLPSDRFSAERTGGSVSTLTIQRTQQEDSAVYLCASSLWQGAGELFFGEGSRLTVL.

The chain carries TRBV9 and TRBJ2-1, with D perhaps matching TRBD1 (5 bases). The CDR3 has 14 amino acids. V dropped 1 base and J dropped 5 bases, with 10 bases sitting between them. CDR1 and CDR2 (germline): SGDLS, YYNGEE. CDR3 protein: CASSVLEGDNEQFF. The CDR3 nucleotides read TGTGCCAGCAGCGTACTCGAAGGGGACAATGAGCAGTTCTTC.

This clone was seen only a few times. The chain is built from TRBV7-3 and TRBJ2-7; 13 nucleotides match TRBD2. This CDR3 has 16 residues. Germline CDR1 SGHTA, CDR2 FQGTGA. J was trimmed by 5 bases and V by 5 bases; bases with no gene match: 9. The CDR3 nucleotides read TGTGCCAGCAGCCCAGGGACTAGCGGGGCCAGGAACGAGCAGTACTTC. Amino acids: CASSPGTSGARNEQYF.

The rearrangement links TRBV6-1 to TRBJ2-7, with TRBD2 identical over 11 bases. The CDR3 runs 14 residues. J gave up 2 bases and V 10 bases, and 7 bases lay outside the gene matches. Germline V CDR1 and CDR2: MNHNS, SASEGT. The CDR3 spells CATSPGLAAYEQYF. The DNA of the CDR3 is TGTGCCACGAGTCCGGGACTAGCGGCCTACGAGCAGTACTTC.

V is TRBV7-9 and J is TRBJ2-7; 11 positions agree with TRBD2. The J segment lost 0 bases and the V segment lost 4 bases, leaving 2 bases of the junction unmatched. Germline lookup yields CDR1 SEHNR and CDR2 FQNEAQ (reference sequence). This CDR3 has 15 amino acids. Written as DNA, the CDR3 is TGTGCCAGCAGCTCTAGCGGGAGGAGCTCCTACGAGCAGTACTTC. Translation: CASSSSGRSSYEQYF.

The chain has TRBV19 and TRBJ2-5; 8 nucleotides match TRBD2. After removal of 6 bases from V and 5 bases from J, the junction contained 11 bases not matched to a gene. Per germline, CDR1 LNHDA and CDR2 SQIVND (reference sequence). This CDR3 region has 15 residues. CDR3 sequence reads: CASSQGRGALETQYF. The CDR3 nucleotides are TGTGCCAGTAGCCAGGGGCGGGGGGCCCTCGAGACCCAGTACTTC.

This sequence joins TRBV29-1 and TRBJ2-1, with 9 nucleotides matching TRBD2. Per germline, CDR1 SQVTM and CDR2 ANQGSEA. After removal of 7 bases from V and 13 bases from J, the junction contained 20 bases not matched to a gene. The CDR3 length is 15 residues. The CDR3 DNA is TGCAGCGGCAGGACTGAAGGGGTAGCGGGAGTGGGACAGTTCTTC. Amino acid sequence: CSGRTEGVAGVGQFF.

This clone was observed a single time. The chain links TRBV6-6 to TRBJ1-5, with D unresolved. Germline CDR1 reads MNHNY; CDR2 reads SVGAGI (reference sequence). V was cut by 6 bases and J by 4 bases, with 7 bases left in between. This CDR3 has 12 amino acids. CDR3 nucleotide sequence: TGTGCCAGCAGCCCCGGGAATCAGCCCCAGCATTTT. It specifies CASSPGNQPQHF.

This clone was seen just once. A much larger clone lies a single base off, so this may be a read error. The same CDR3 is also encoded by other DNA sequences in this sample. This chain uses TRBV5-6 with TRBJ2-7; no reliable D call. Trimming shortened V by 4 bases and J by 2 bases, and 4 bases separated the two germline ends. Germline lookup yields CDR1 SGHDT and CDR2 YYEEEE. The CDR3 contains 11 residues. The CDR3 bases are TGTGCCAGCAGCGTGACCTACGAGCAGTACTTC. Translating gives CASSVTYEQYF.

V usage is TRBV7-2 and J usage is TRBJ2-4, with unresolved D. Germline CDR1 is SGHTA and CDR2 is FQGNSA. V shed 5 bases and J shed 9 bases, with 8 bases lying between them. The CDR3 length is 11 residues. The CDR3 region has the DNA TGTGCCAGCAGCCTCCCCGGCATTCAGTACTTC. It is translated as CASSLPGIQYF.

This CDR3 is CASSLDLGTSPYNEQFF. For the CDR3, the DNA is TGTGCCAGCAGCTTAGATCTAGGGACTAGTCCCTACAATGAGCAGTTCTTC. The chain combines TRBV11-2 with TRBJ2-1, with TRBD2 matching 8 bases. Germline V gives CDR1 SGHAT, CDR2 FQNNGV. This CDR3 region has 17 residues. Trimming removed 0 bases from V and 2 bases from J; junction bases left unmatched: 6. Full variable domain (rest looked up from reference TRBV11-2 and TRBJ2-1): EAGVAQSPRYKIIEKRQSVAFWCNPISGHATLYWYQQILGQGPKLLIQFQNNGVVDDSQLPKDRFSAERLKGVDSTLKIQPAKLEDSAVYLCASSLDLGTSPYNEQFFGPGTRLTVL.

The V gene is TRBV30, the J gene TRBJ2-1; 10 bases agree with TRBD2. The CDR3 is made up of 16 amino acids. From germline, CDR1 is GTSNPN and CDR2 SVGIG (reference sequence). After removal of 4 bases from V and 4 bases from J, the junction contained 10 bases not matched to a gene. This CDR3 is CAWTSGRALGYNEQFF. CDR3 bases: TGTGCCTGGACAAGCGGGAGGGCCCTGGGTTACAATGAGCAGTTCTTC.

The chain is built from TRBV28 and TRBJ1-4; TRBD1 matches at 7 bases. The V segment lost 9 bases and the J segment 4 bases; nucleotides outside the gene matches: 8. Germline values: CDR1 MDHEN, CDR2 SYDVKM. The CDR3 loop spans 14 amino acids. DNA of the CDR3: TGTGCCAGTACGGGACAGCCCGATAATGAAAAACTGTTTTTT. This encodes CASTGQPDNEKLFF.

The rearrangement links TRBV19 to TRBJ2-7; D is ambiguous. The V gene's germline CDR1 is LNHDA and CDR2 SQIVND (reference sequence). The CDR3 is made up of 12 amino acids. V lost 1 base to trimming and J lost 6 bases, with 7 bases between them. The CDR3 region has the DNA TGTGCCAGTAGTATAGGAGTAGGCGAGCAGTACTTC. As protein: CASSIGVGEQYF. Complete variable domain (other parts from reference TRBV19 and TRBJ2-7): DGGITQSPKYLFRKEGQNVTLSCEQNLNHDAMYWYRQDPGQGLRLIYYSQIVNDFQKGDIAEGYSVSREKKESFPLTVTSAQKNPTAFYLCASSIGVGEQYFGPGTRLTVT.

This clone appeared a single time. V is TRBV7-6 and J is TRBJ2-7, with 7 bases fitting TRBD1. The CDR3 has 14 amino acids. CDR1 and CDR2 (germline): SGHVS, FNYEAQ. With 3 bases clipped from V and 4 bases from J, the junction kept 6 bases outside the gene matches. The CDR3 here is CASSFRQGGYEQYF. For the CDR3, the DNA is TGTGCCAGCAGCTTTAGACAGGGTGGGTACGAGCAGTACTTC.

The chain combines TRBV28 with TRBJ2-7; 13 positions match TRBD2. The CDR3 sequence is 17 residues long. Germline V CDR1 and CDR2: MDHEN, SYDVKM. After removal of 6 bases from V and 2 bases from J, the junction contained 10 bases not matched to a gene. CDR3 residues: CASRTGTSGATTYEQYF. The CDR3 DNA reads TGTGCCAGCAGGACCGGGACTAGCGGGGCAACTACCTACGAGCAGTACTTC.

The chain employs TRBV7-9 and TRBJ2-1; D gene uncertain. V gave up 1 base and J gave up 5 bases, with 12 bases separating them. CDR3 length: 15 residues. Germline V gives CDR1 SEHNR, CDR2 FQNEAQ (reference sequence). The CDR3 nucleotides read TGTGCCAGCAGCTTAGTTCCTACCCCGAACAATGAGCAGTTCTTC. Amino acids: CASSLVPTPNNEQFF. The variable domain in full, completed from reference TRBV7-9 and TRBJ2-1, reads DTGVSQNPRHKITKRGQNVTFRCDPISEHNRLYWYRQTLGQGPEFLTYFQNEAQLEKSRLLSDRFSAERPKGSFSTLEIQRTEQGDSAMYLCASSLVPTPNNEQFFGPGTRLTVL.

The chain links TRBV19 to TRBJ2-1; no definite D call. Trimming took off 3 bases at V and 9 bases at J, with 12 bases between the two ends. CDR3 length: 13 amino acids. The germline CDR1 and CDR2 sequences are LNHDA and SQIVND (reference sequence). CDR3 nucleotide sequence: TGTGCCAGTAGTATTACACCATGGGGTGAGCAGTTCTTC. It specifies CASSITPWGEQFF.

The chain employs TRBV4-3 and TRBJ2-2; possible D gene TRBD1, 6 bases. The CDR3 length is 16 residues. V lost 1 base and J 4 bases, leaving 13 bases between the germline ends. The V gene's germline CDR1 is LGHNA and CDR2 YSLEER. The chain's CDR3 is CASSQGQVAGTGELFF. In nucleotides, the CDR3 is TGCGCCAGCAGCCAAGGACAGGTGGCTGGCACCGGGGAGCTGTTTTTT.

The chain carries TRBV27 and TRBJ2-1; no clear D. The CDR3 is made up of 10 amino acids. CDR1 MNHEY and CDR2 SMNVEV come from the germline V gene (reference sequence). With 2 bases removed from V and 9 bases from J, the gap between germline ends came to 2 bases. The CDR3 DNA is TGTGCCAGCAGTTTAGGTGAGCAGTTCTTC. Translation: CASSLGEQFF.

This sequence joins TRBV7-9 and TRBJ2-5, with D possibly being TRBD2 (6 bases). CDR3 length: 14 residues. The V gene lost 0 bases and the J gene lost 5 bases, with 10 bases spanning the gap. Germline-derived CDR1 and CDR2 are SEHNR and FQNEAQ (reference sequence). Here the CDR3 reads CASSLAPAGETQYF. The CDR3 region has the DNA TGTGCCAGCAGCTTAGCGCCCGCGGGGGAGACCCAGTACTTC.

The rearrangement joins TRBV5-5 to TRBJ2-5, with 7 bases identical to TRBD1. V gave up 4 bases and J gave up 0 bases; unmatched junction bases: 6. CDR1 and CDR2 from the germline V gene are SGHKS and YYEKEE (reference sequence). This CDR3 region has 15 residues. CDR3 in amino acids: CASSAKDRYQETQYF. Written as DNA, the CDR3 is TGTGCCAGCAGCGCAAAGGACAGGTACCAAGAGACCCAGTACTTC.

The chain recombines TRBV7-9 with TRBJ2-3; TRBD2 matches at 11 bases. V was clipped by 1 base and J by 0 bases; unmatched bases: 6. This CDR3 spans 18 amino acids. Germline loops: CDR1 SEHNR, CDR2 FQNEAQ (reference sequence). CDR3 bases: TGTGCCAGCAGCTTAGGGGCGACTAGCGGGGTCAGCACAGATACGCAGTATTTT. As protein: CASSLGATSGVSTDTQYF.

The rearrangement links TRBV5-1 to TRBJ2-1; a weak D match, TRBD1 (6 bases). This CDR3 is 13 amino acids long. The V gene's germline CDR1 is SGHRS and CDR2 YFSETQ. The V and J ends lost 3 bases and 4 bases respectively, with 8 bases between them. The CDR3 sequence: CASSYGQYNEQFF. For the CDR3, the DNA is TGCGCCAGCAGCTACGGACAGTACAATGAGCAGTTCTTC. The full variable domain, its missing parts supplied by reference TRBV5-1 and TRBJ2-1, is KAGVTQTPRYLIKTRGQQVTLSCSPISGHRSVSWYQQTPGQGLQFLFEYFSETQRNKGNFPGRFSGRQFSNSRSEMNVSTLELGDSALYLCASSYGQYNEQFFGPGTRLTVL.

This clone showed up just once. The chain uses TRBV29-1 and TRBJ1-2; D unresolved. Trimming took off 4 bases at V and 1 base at J, with 4 bases between the two ends. From germline, CDR1 is SQVTM and CDR2 ANQGSEA. The CDR3 sequence is 11 residues long. The CDR3 DNA reads TGCAGCGTTGCAGATAACTATGGCTACACCTTC. Translated: CSVADNYGYTF.

This clone was counted once. The V and J genes are TRBV4-1 and TRBJ2-7, with D unresolved. The CDR3 runs to 17 residues. Germline V CDR1 and CDR2: MGHRA, YSYEKL. V was clipped by 3 bases and J by 6 bases, with 24 bases between them. The CDR3 DNA follows: TGCGCCAGCAGCCAGGGATTTGGAACCGGTCCGAGTTCCGAGCAGTACTTC. This codes for CASSQGFGTGPSSEQYF.